This T cell receptor beta chain stems from a study of monozygotic twins with inflammatory bowel disease. General observations from the study: People with IBD had fewer clonotypes in common with others than healthy twins did, especially with disease activity.

Using the 5' RACE reads, TCRdb records one entry per CDR3 protein without DNA. Its table records about 210,000 distinct CDR3 sequences. The CDR3 is 17 residues long. Germline-derived CDR1 and CDR2 are LGHNA and YNFKEQ. Comment on this clonotype: Its specificity is unknown.

V gene TRBV4-2 combines with J gene TRBJ1-1; TCRdb indicates TRBD1, and absent DNA this call remains unverified. Sequenced input: blood. The TCR sequence derives from a human donor with ulcerative colitis or Crohn's disease, or a healthy co-twin of an affected twin (not recorded which). CDR3 in amino acids: CASSQAWSEGGNTEAFF.